A selection of T cell receptor beta chains follows, all from one sample in a study of cytomegalovirus exposure and HLA in healthy donors. This table comes from immunoSEQ multiplex PCR, and its TCRdb copy is limited to in-frame clones, with some not included. Counted here are roughly 90,000 clones, around 68% occurring once; the ten biggest clones make up under 25%. Input material: PBMCs. All receptors come from a man aged 30 to 45 in good health and CMV-seropositive. Each CDR3 is given with its conserved first and last residue. Fields, in order: CDR3 DNA, CDR3 protein, J gene, V gene, clone size, D gene. The D gene is left open where the match is weak. Where a row states a size, it is once, few, many or the class of an expanded clone; other rows omit it.

CDR3nt: TGTGCCAGCAGTGGCCCGGACTCGTCTAGCACAGATACGCAGTATTTT
CDR3aa: CASSGPDSSSTDTQYF
j_gene: TRBJ2-3
v_gene: TRBV2
abundance: NA
d_gene: NA

CDR3nt: TGTGCCAGCAGTGAGCCGGGACAGGGGGCCGAGCAGTACTTC
CDR3aa: CASSEPGQGAEQYF
j_gene: TRBJ2-7
v_gene: TRBV6-5
abundance: once
d_gene: TRBD1

CDR3nt: TGTGCCGCCAGGGGCCAGCTAAATGAAAAACTGTTTTTT
CDR3aa: CAARGQLNEKLFF
j_gene: TRBJ1-4
v_gene: TRBV28
abundance: NA
d_gene: NA

CDR3nt: TGTGCCAGCAGCCAGAGGGTCCCAGATACGCAGTATTTT
CDR3aa: CASSQRVPDTQYF
j_gene: TRBJ2-3
v_gene: TRBV14
abundance: few
d_gene: NA

CDR3nt: TGTGCCAGCAGTTTATCGGGCTGGGGGCGGACCGACCGGGAGACCCAGTACTTC
CDR3aa: CASSLSGWGRTDRETQYF
j_gene: TRBJ2-5
v_gene: TRBV27
abundance: NA
d_gene: NA

CDR3nt: TGTGCCAGCAGACTTACCTCTTACGAGCAGTACTTC
CDR3aa: CASRLTSYEQYF
j_gene: TRBJ2-7
v_gene: TRBV5-8
abundance: once
d_gene: NA

CDR3nt: TGTGCCTGGACGGGCAGCAGGGCCGGCACCATATATTTT
CDR3aa: CAWTGSRAGTIYF
j_gene: TRBJ1-3
v_gene: TRBV30
abundance: NA
d_gene: NA

CDR3nt: TGTGCCAGCAGCTCGCGGGAGTTCGGGGACGAGCAGTACTTC
CDR3aa: CASSSREFGDEQYF
j_gene: TRBJ2-7
v_gene: TRBV9
abundance: NA
d_gene: TRBD2

CDR3nt: TGCGCCAGCAGCCCGGGACAGGGATCAACTAATGAAAAACTGTTTTTT
CDR3aa: CASSPGQGSTNEKLFF
j_gene: TRBJ1-4
v_gene: TRBV4-1
abundance: NA
d_gene: TRBD1

CDR3nt: TGTGCCAGCAGTTTAACCCACAGGGGGACTGAAGCTTTCTTT
CDR3aa: CASSLTHRGTEAFF
j_gene: TRBJ1-1
v_gene: TRBV27
abundance: NA
d_gene: TRBD1

CDR3nt: TGTGCCAGTGGTGGAGGGGTGTACGAGCAGTACTTC
CDR3aa: CASGGGVYEQYF
j_gene: TRBJ2-7
v_gene: TRBV27
abundance: NA
d_gene: NA

CDR3nt: TGTGCCAGCAGCCCGGGACTAGCGGGAGTTGGGGGAGAGCAGTACTTC
CDR3aa: CASSPGLAGVGGEQYF
j_gene: TRBJ2-7
v_gene: TRBV5-4
abundance: few
d_gene: TRBD2

CDR3nt: TGTGCCAGCAGCTTGGCCTTAGGGGTCGCCGGCTACACCTTC
CDR3aa: CASSLALGVAGYTF
j_gene: TRBJ1-2
v_gene: TRBV5-6
abundance: NA
d_gene: NA

CDR3nt: TGTGCCAGCAGCTTTGGAGGGGGCGCCGATGGCTACACCTTC
CDR3aa: CASSFGGGADGYTF
j_gene: TRBJ1-2
v_gene: TRBV11-1
abundance: NA
d_gene: TRBD1

CDR3nt: TGTGCCAGCAGGACAGGGGCAACAGATACGCAGTATTTT
CDR3aa: CASRTGATDTQYF
j_gene: TRBJ2-3
v_gene: TRBV6-1
abundance: NA
d_gene: TRBD1

CDR3nt: TGCGCCAGCAGTATGGGACAGGGGGGAAACATTCAGTACTTC
CDR3aa: CASSMGQGGNIQYF
j_gene: TRBJ2-4
v_gene: TRBV5-1
abundance: NA
d_gene: TRBD1

CDR3nt: TGTGCCAGTAGTATAGGGGGCCAGGGGGGCAATCAGCCCCAGCATTTT
CDR3aa: CASSIGGQGGNQPQHF
j_gene: TRBJ1-5
v_gene: TRBV19
abundance: NA
d_gene: TRBD1

CDR3nt: TGCAGCGTCGTACAGGGGGCCGGGGAGCTGTTTTTT
CDR3aa: CSVVQGAGELFF
j_gene: TRBJ2-2
v_gene: TRBV29-1
abundance: NA
d_gene: TRBD1

CDR3nt: TGTGCCAGCAGTTTAGGGAGAAACGCAGCTTTCTTT
CDR3aa: CASSLGRNAAFF
j_gene: TRBJ1-1
v_gene: TRBV2
abundance: NA
d_gene: NA

CDR3nt: TGCGCCAGCAGCCAAGATGTGCAGGGGGGAAACACCATATATTTT
CDR3aa: CASSQDVQGGNTIYF
j_gene: TRBJ1-3
v_gene: TRBV4-3
abundance: NA
d_gene: NA

CDR3nt: TGCGCCAGCAGCCAAGACGGTCGTGAAGCTTTCTTT
CDR3aa: CASSQDGREAFF
j_gene: TRBJ1-1
v_gene: TRBV4-1
abundance: few
d_gene: NA

CDR3nt: TGCAGCGTTGTCAGTAACTATGAGGGCTACACCTTC
CDR3aa: CSVVSNYEGYTF
j_gene: TRBJ1-2
v_gene: TRBV29-1
abundance: NA
d_gene: NA

CDR3nt: TGCGCCAGCAGCTTGGAGGGGTGGGGCAGTTATGAGCAGTTCTTC
CDR3aa: CASSLEGWGSYEQFF
j_gene: TRBJ2-1
v_gene: TRBV5-1
abundance: NA
d_gene: NA

CDR3nt: TGTGCCAGCAGTGTGAAGGGGGCTAACTATAATTCACCCCTCCACTTT
CDR3aa: CASSVKGANYNSPLHF
j_gene: TRBJ1-6
v_gene: TRBV2
abundance: NA
d_gene: TRBD1

CDR3nt: TGTGCCAGCAGCTTAACGGGAGAGGCAGATACGCAGTATTTT
CDR3aa: CASSLTGEADTQYF
j_gene: TRBJ2-3
v_gene: TRBV11-2
abundance: NA
d_gene: NA

CDR3nt: TGTGCCAGCAGTGAAGCGCGGGGTAGCACTGAAGCTTTCTTT
CDR3aa: CASSEARGSTEAFF
j_gene: TRBJ1-1
v_gene: TRBV6-1
abundance: NA
d_gene: NA

CDR3nt: TGTGCCAGCAGGGCCCGGGGGGGAGCTAACTATGGCTACACCTTC
CDR3aa: CASRARGGANYGYTF
j_gene: TRBJ1-2
v_gene: TRBV28
abundance: NA
d_gene: NA

CDR3nt: TGTGCCAGCAGCTTAGACAGGGACACTGAAGCTTTCTTT
CDR3aa: CASSLDRDTEAFF
j_gene: TRBJ1-1
v_gene: TRBV7-3
abundance: NA
d_gene: TRBD1

CDR3nt: TGTGCCAGCTGCCTGACTAGCCGAGGCTACGAGCAGTACTTC
CDR3aa: CASCLTSRGYEQYF
j_gene: TRBJ2-7
v_gene: TRBV6-6
abundance: NA
d_gene: TRBD2

CDR3nt: TGCGCCAGCAGTTCGGGGGGCGCAGGAAACACCATATATTTT
CDR3aa: CASSSGGAGNTIYF
j_gene: TRBJ1-3
v_gene: TRBV5-1
abundance: NA
d_gene: NA

CDR3nt: TGTGCCAGCAGCCGCGGGACAGGGTCCTACGAGCAGTACTTC
CDR3aa: CASSRGTGSYEQYF
j_gene: TRBJ2-7
v_gene: TRBV4-2
abundance: few
d_gene: TRBD1

CDR3nt: TGTGCCAGCTCAGCGACTAGCGGGGGGGGACAAGAGACCCAGTACTTC
CDR3aa: CASSATSGGGQETQYF
j_gene: TRBJ2-5
v_gene: TRBV18
abundance: NA
d_gene: TRBD2

CDR3nt: TGCAGCGTTAAAGCAGGGCGGCAAGAGACCCAGTACTTC
CDR3aa: CSVKAGRQETQYF
j_gene: TRBJ2-5
v_gene: TRBV29-1
abundance: NA
d_gene: NA

CDR3nt: TGTGCCAGCAGCTCCAGCGGGGGCAGGGTGGATGGCTACACCTTC
CDR3aa: CASSSSGGRVDGYTF
j_gene: TRBJ1-2
v_gene: TRBV7-6
abundance: NA
d_gene: NA

CDR3nt: TGCGCCAGCAGCCCCTCGGGACAGCCAGATGAAAAACTGTTTTTT
CDR3aa: CASSPSGQPDEKLFF
j_gene: TRBJ1-4
v_gene: TRBV5-1
abundance: few
d_gene: TRBD1

CDR3nt: TGTGCCAGCAGCTTCTCCGACAGGGGTGGAAACACCATATATTTT
CDR3aa: CASSFSDRGGNTIYF
j_gene: TRBJ1-3
v_gene: TRBV7-6
abundance: NA
d_gene: TRBD1

CDR3nt: TGTGCCAGCAGCTGGAAAAGGAACCAGGGTCACACCTTC
CDR3aa: CASSWKRNQGHTF
j_gene: TRBJ1-2
v_gene: TRBV7-6
abundance: once
d_gene: NA

CDR3nt: TGTGCCAGCAGCCAAGCCTCGGCGGCTAGCGACATTCAGTACTTC
CDR3aa: CASSQASAASDIQYF
j_gene: TRBJ2-4
v_gene: TRBV4-2
abundance: NA
d_gene: NA

CDR3nt: TGTGCCAGCAGCCCGGACTGGGTGGAGACCCAGTACTTC
CDR3aa: CASSPDWVETQYF
j_gene: TRBJ2-5
v_gene: TRBV5-4
abundance: NA
d_gene: NA

CDR3nt: TGTGCCAGCAGCCTTGAGCCCAAGAGGACTAGGGCTTACACCTTC
CDR3aa: CASSLEPKRTRAYTF
j_gene: TRBJ1-2
v_gene: TRBV7-2
abundance: NA
d_gene: NA

CDR3nt: TGCGCCAGCAGCCAAGGGCTAGTTGAGAGGACCGGGGAGCTGTTTTTT
CDR3aa: CASSQGLVERTGELFF
j_gene: TRBJ2-2
v_gene: TRBV4-3
abundance: few
d_gene: NA

CDR3nt: TGTGCCAGCACCTCCCTCCGGGACAGGGGAAGCAATCAGCCCCAGCATTTT
CDR3aa: CASTSLRDRGSNQPQHF
j_gene: TRBJ1-5
v_gene: TRBV27
abundance: NA
d_gene: TRBD1

CDR3nt: TGTGCCAGCAGCGTAGAAGGTTACAGGAGTGGTACGCAGTATTTT
CDR3aa: CASSVEGYRSGTQYF
j_gene: TRBJ2-3
v_gene: TRBV9
abundance: NA
d_gene: NA

CDR3nt: TGTGCCAGCTCACCCGGACCGGGGGTCGACTATGGCTACACCTTC
CDR3aa: CASSPGPGVDYGYTF
j_gene: TRBJ1-2
v_gene: TRBV18
abundance: NA
d_gene: NA

CDR3nt: TGTGCCAGCAGCCCCCAAGCGGGAGTGATCCACGAGCAGTACTTC
CDR3aa: CASSPQAGVIHEQYF
j_gene: TRBJ2-7
v_gene: TRBV7-2
abundance: NA
d_gene: TRBD2

CDR3nt: TGTGCCAGTAGTATCCCAGGATTTGCCTACGAGCAGTACTTC
CDR3aa: CASSIPGFAYEQYF
j_gene: TRBJ2-7
v_gene: TRBV19
abundance: NA
d_gene: NA

CDR3nt: TGTGCCAGCAGTTGGACTCCGGCGGAGACCCAGTACTTC
CDR3aa: CASSWTPAETQYF
j_gene: TRBJ2-5
v_gene: TRBV27
abundance: NA
d_gene: NA

CDR3nt: TGCGCCAGCAGCGCCGAGCACGAGCAGTACTTC
CDR3aa: CASSAEHEQYF
j_gene: TRBJ2-7
v_gene: TRBV5-1
abundance: NA
d_gene: NA

CDR3nt: TGCAGTGCTAGCTCTTCCTACGAGCAGTACTTC
CDR3aa: CSASSSYEQYF
j_gene: TRBJ2-7
v_gene: TRBV20-1
abundance: NA
d_gene: NA